This record covers a single TCR beta chain. Its antigen is not yet known. Base qualities are not provided; no much larger clone lies one nucleotide away. The donors belonged to the validation cohort of over a hundred subjects, which was separate from the 666-subject first cohort. These data are taken from a study of cytomegalovirus exposure and HLA in healthy donors (dated by TCRdb to about 2017). About the full investigation: The 500 to 800 repertoires of the first cohort and the 120 validation repertoires were produced on the same platform, according to a later analysis. To predict cytomegalovirus infection status, the study combined high-throughput TCR immunosequencing, statistical association of individual TCRs with disease status, and machine learning. Along with the approximately 600-subject first cohort, a separate validation cohort of around 110 different subjects was used. The study was designed to test whether signatures of past pathogen exposure could be identified by cataloging public T cell receptors.

The investigation overall reported the following: The classifier was reported to diagnose cytomegalovirus status with high specificity and sensitivity in both the original and validation cohorts. A later analysis found that TCRs clustered in the first cohort also tended to co-occur in the approximately 120 validation repertoires, with 94% of cluster scores above 0. A later analysis lacked HLA typing for the validation cohort, so it scored co-occurrence in that cohort across all 110 or so repertoires. The authors suggested that the approach could potentially be extended to other disease states and immunological phenotypes. The study listed 150 to 200 TCR beta chains as associated with cytomegalovirus. Most TCR sequences were seen in very few donors, while some public TCRs were found in many individuals. A few of the identified cytomegalovirus-associated TCR beta chains were confirmed in vitro to be specific for cytomegalovirus antigens.

The library was produced with the immunoSEQ multiplex PCR assay. In the original analysis: A statistical classification framework was developed to diagnose cytomegalovirus status using the catalog of TCR beta chain sequences. TCRdb mirrors the immuneACCESS table, restricted to in-frame sequences. Some clones are absent from its copies; in checked studies, under half trace to an unresolved V gene, and the reason for the others is unknown. The V and J calls and clone size are taken from that table; D and trimming were inferred from the DNA. The sample includes 45,000 or so clones, with roughly 93% observed a single time. The ten largest clonotypes hold 2.1% of the sample. CDR3 length: 15 amino acids, cysteine to phenylalanine. Solely the CDR3 DNA is kept, with 45 bases framed from the first base. The CDR1 and CDR2 encoded by the germline V gene (reference sequence) are MNHEY and SMNVEV. V has 4 bases trimmed and J has 2 bases trimmed; junction bases matching no gene number 5.

Specimen: PBMCs. Recombination joined TRBV27 with TRBJ1-5; 7 bases in the middle match TRBD1. The TCR sequence derives from a woman aged 18-29 years in good health and CMV-seronegative. At the DNA level, the sequence is TGTGCCAGCAGTTACACAGGGGATCGCAATCAGCCCCAGCATTTT. This yields the protein CASSYTGDRNQPQHF.